A single sample is the source of the 28 T cell receptor beta chains below, sequenced in a study of blood T cell repertoires in COVID-19. Profiling relied on immunoSEQ multiplex PCR, and the TCRdb table lists in-frame clones only, not all of them. This sample has about 180,000 clones, with around 84% found just once. The sequencing input was PBMCs or T cells enriched from blood (not recorded which). These receptors all come from a man aged 50 to 60 who had recovered from COVID-19.

The rearrangement links TRBV4-1 to TRBJ2-7; D perhaps matches TRBD2 (5 bases). The CDR3 has 16 residues. V shed 8 bases and J shed 0 bases, with 20 bases lying between them. In germline, CDR1 is MGHRA, CDR2 YSYEKL. The CDR3 is CASPLPEGEGSYEQYF. For the CDR3, the DNA is TGCGCCAGCCCCCTCCCAGAGGGCGAGGGCTCCTACGAGCAGTACTTC.

V usage is TRBV7-6 and J usage is TRBJ2-5; 14 bases are shared with TRBD2. Losses at the gene ends were 0 bases for V and 6 bases for J; bases not matched to a gene: 6. The germline V gene has CDR1 SGHVS and CDR2 FNYEAQ. This CDR3 is 17 amino acids long. CDR3 sequence (DNA): TGTGCCAGCAGCTTAGCCCCGACTAGCGGGGGGGCCCAGACCCAGTACTTC. Residues: CASSLAPTSGGAQTQYF.

This chain links TRBV2 with TRBJ1-3, with TRBD1 matching 9 bases. V lost 6 bases, J lost 3 bases, and 3 bases stayed unmatched. The germline V gene encodes CDR1 SNHLY and CDR2 FYNNEI. The CDR3 extends over 14 amino acids. The CDR3 reads CASSGTGFGNTIYF. The CDR3 DNA reads TGTGCCAGCAGCGGGACAGGGTTTGGAAACACCATATATTTT.

The rearrangement joins TRBV30 to TRBJ1-4; 8 bases map to TRBD1. CDR1 and CDR2 (germline): GTSNPN, SVGIG (reference sequence). The CDR3 totals 17 residues. After removal of 4 bases from V and 5 bases from J, the junction contained 15 bases not matched to a gene. The DNA for the CDR3 is TGTGCCTGGACTCCCTGGACAGGGAGGACACGGAATGAAAAACTGTTTTTT. Protein sequence: CAWTPWTGRTRNEKLFF.

V gene TRBV28 combines with J gene TRBJ1-1; D might be TRBD1 (6 bases). V shed 6 bases and J shed 1 base, with 12 bases lying between them. CDR1 MDHEN and CDR2 SYDVKM come from the germline V gene. CDR3 length: 14 residues. CDR3 region: CASRGAGPNTEAFF. The CDR3 bases are TGTGCCAGCAGGGGGGCAGGGCCGAACACTGAAGCTTTCTTT.

The rearrangement links TRBV4-1 to TRBJ1-6, with 7 bases fitting TRBD1. CDR1 and CDR2 from the germline V gene are MGHRA and YSYEKL. The CDR3 spans 16 residues. V lost 4 bases to trimming and J lost 0 bases; unmatched junction nucleotides: 3. CDR3: CASSPGQISYNSPLHF. The DNA for the CDR3 is TGCGCCAGCAGCCCGGGACAGATCTCCTATAATTCACCCCTCCACTTT.

This chain joins TRBV6-2 or TRBV6-3 and TRBJ1-5, with a weak D call TRBD1 (6 bases). Per the germline V gene, CDR1 is MNHEY and CDR2 is SVGEGT. The CDR3 is made up of 14 amino acids. Trimming took 2 bases from V and 4 from J, leaving 9 bases between them. CDR3 DNA sequence: TGTGCCAGCAGTTACCAGGGGATAAATCAGCCCCAGCATTTT. It translates to CASSYQGINQPQHF.

The chain recombines TRBV3-1 (or the pseudogene TRBV3-2) with TRBJ2-7, with D possibly TRBD1 on 5 matching bases. The CDR3 has 13 amino acids. V dropped 4 bases and J dropped 0 bases, with 7 bases sitting between them. Germline CDR1 LGHDT, CDR2 YNNKEL (reference sequence). For the CDR3, the DNA is TGTGCCAGCAGCCCCAGGGTCTCCTACGAGCAGTACTTC. It specifies CASSPRVSYEQYF.

CDR3 residues: CASSLGNLYQPQHF. The CDR3 DNA is TGTGCCAGCTCACTGGGCAATTTATATCAGCCCCAGCATTTT. This chain uses TRBV18 with TRBJ1-5; D remains unclear. The CDR3 runs to 14 residues. V shed 4 bases and J shed 5 bases, with 12 bases lying between them. Germline CDR1 KGHSH, CDR2 LQKENI.

The chain couples TRBV7-8 to TRBJ1-1, with D unresolved. The CDR3 consists of 12 residues. Germline V gene data show CDR1 as SGHVS and CDR2 as FQNEAQ. With 1 base removed from V and 12 bases from J, the gap between germline ends came to 12 bases. CDR3 sequence reads: CASSLDRDVSFF. The DNA of the CDR3 is TGTGCCAGCAGCTTAGACCGCGATGTGTCTTTCTTT.

The J gene is TRBJ2-5, the V gene TRBV5-8; D is unresolved. V lost 4 bases, J lost 0 bases, and 10 bases lay in between. This CDR3 spans 14 amino acids. The germline V gene has CDR1 SGHTS and CDR2 YDEGEE. CDR3 sequence reads: CASSVGVYQETQYF. In nucleotides, the CDR3 is TGTGCCAGCAGCGTGGGCGTGTACCAAGAGACCCAGTACTTC.

The chain couples TRBV3-1 (or the pseudogene TRBV3-2) to TRBJ1-3; D perhaps matches TRBD1 (6 bases). The V gene's germline CDR1 is LGHDT and CDR2 YNNKEL (reference sequence). V lost 4 bases, J lost 3 bases, and 10 bases lay in between. The CDR3 is 14 residues long. CDR3 sequence reads: CASSPDRNGNTIYF. Here the CDR3 DNA reads TGTGCCAGCAGCCCTGACAGGAATGGAAACACCATATATTTT.

The chain combines TRBV5-5 with TRBJ2-7; TRBD1 matches at 9 bases. Germline-derived CDR1 and CDR2 are SGHKS and YYEKEE (reference sequence). V trimming: 0 bases; J trimming: 4 bases; junction bases outside the gene matches: 5. The CDR3 has 15 residues. CDR3 residues: CASSLVQGARYEQYF. The DNA for the CDR3 is TGTGCCAGCAGCTTGGTACAGGGGGCGCGATACGAGCAGTACTTC.

The chain recombines TRBV25-1 with TRBJ1-1; D might be TRBD1 (5 bases). CDR1 is MGHDK and CDR2 is SYGVNS in the germline V gene. This CDR3 region has 13 residues. Trimming pared 4 bases from V and 5 bases from J, leaving 11 bases between. CDR3 amino acids: CASSVGAPTEAFF. CDR3 nucleotide sequence: TGTGCCAGCAGTGTTGGGGCACCAACTGAAGCTTTCTTT.

V is TRBV7-9 and J is TRBJ1-3; 8 bases align to TRBD1. The CDR3 length is 19 residues. J gave up 0 bases and V 0 bases, and 10 bases lay outside the gene matches. Germline-derived CDR1 and CDR2 are SEHNR and FQNEAQ (reference sequence). CDR3 residues: CASSLAWTGSSSSGNTIYF. Here the CDR3 DNA reads TGTGCCAGCAGCTTAGCATGGACAGGGTCCTCTTCCTCTGGAAACACCATATATTTT. Using reference TRBV7-9 and TRBJ1-3 for the parts outside the CDR3, the full variable domain is DTGVSQNPRHKITKRGQNVTFRCDPISEHNRLYWYRQTLGQGPEFLTYFQNEAQLEKSRLLSDRFSAERPKGSFSTLEIQRTEQGDSAMYLCASSLAWTGSSSSGNTIYFGEGSWLTVV.

The rearrangement joins TRBV19 to TRBJ1-2, with a tentative D call TRBD1 (5 bases). Trimming stripped 2 bases from V and 6 bases from J, with 19 bases between. The length of the CDR3 is 16 residues. The germline V gene has CDR1 LNHDA and CDR2 SQIVND (reference sequence). The CDR3: CASSIPGGGNYHGYTF. Here the CDR3 DNA reads TGTGCCAGTAGTATACCCGGCGGGGGTAACTACCATGGCTACACCTTC.

This chain uses TRBV11-2 with TRBJ2-7; 14 nucleotides match TRBD2. This CDR3 spans 18 amino acids. Trimming at V came to 5 bases and at J to 0 bases, leaving 9 bases not matched to a gene. CDR1 is SGHAT, CDR2 FQNNGV, per germline. DNA for the CDR3: TGTGCCAGCAGCCTTTGGACTAGCGGGGGGACGAGCTCCTACGAGCAGTACTTC. Translation: CASSLWTSGGTSSYEQYF.

The chain joins TRBV6-1 to TRBJ2-1, with D possibly TRBD2 on 6 matching bases. Trimming removed 2 bases at V and 0 bases at J, with 11 bases between. The CDR3 covers 16 residues. The germline CDR1 and CDR2 sequences are MNHNS and SASEGT. CDR3 coding DNA: TGTGCCAGCAGTGAATATTGGGGAGGCTCCTACAATGAGCAGTTCTTC. Amino acids: CASSEYWGGSYNEQFF.

The sample holds a few counts of this clone. This rearrangement joins TRBV10-2 to TRBJ1-3; 9 positions match TRBD1. Germline assignment: CDR1 WSHSY and CDR2 SAAADI. With V trimmed by 6 bases and J by 2 bases, 11 bases remained unmatched. The CDR3 runs 17 residues. DNA for the CDR3: TGCGCCAGCAGAGATCATGGGACAGGGCGGACTGGAAACACCATATATTTT. This codes for CASRDHGTGRTGNTIYF.

The gene calls are TRBV18 and TRBJ1-3; 9 bases fit TRBD1. CDR3 size: 16 residues. CDR1 and CDR2 from the germline V gene are KGHSH and LQKENI. Trimming cost V 3 bases and J 4 bases; bases outside gene matches: 7. This CDR3 reads CASSPFRDRDGNTIYF. In DNA, the CDR3 is TGTGCCAGCTCACCTTTCCGGGACAGGGACGGAAACACCATATATTTT.

The chain recombines TRBV29-1 with TRBJ1-4; D not resolved. Trimming cost V 5 bases and J 0 bases, with 7 bases left between them. Germline V lookup: CDR1 SQVTM, CDR2 ANQGSEA. The CDR3 runs 13 residues. The CDR3 loop is CSVTSATNEKLFF. In DNA, the CDR3 is TGCAGCGTTACCAGTGCAACTAATGAAAAACTGTTTTTT.

The J gene is TRBJ1-2, the V gene TRBV29-1, with 8 bases aligning to TRBD1. The V and J ends lost 4 bases and 4 bases, in that order; junction bases with no gene match: 11. Per the germline V gene, CDR1 is SQVTM and CDR2 is ANQGSEA. The CDR3 is 15 residues long. The CDR3 DNA follows: TGCAGCGTTGGAACGACAGGGGAACGGGGCTATGGCTACACCTTC. It specifies CSVGTTGERGYGYTF.

With respect to this clone: The junction differs from germline at one of its ends, possibly a read error. The chain has TRBV5-4 and TRBJ2-2, with D possibly matching TRBD2 (5 bases). CDR3 length: 17 residues. Germline CDR1 reads SGHNT; CDR2 reads YYREEE (reference sequence). CDR3 nucleotides: TGTACCAGCAGCTTGTTTTTTGGGGTTACGGGGACCGGGGAGCTGTTTTTT. This encodes CTSSLFFGVTGTGELFF.

The chain is built from TRBV5-4 and TRBJ1-1; 8 bases match TRBD1. The CDR3 length is 14 residues. Germline V lookup: CDR1 SGHNT, CDR2 YYREEE (reference sequence). V lost 4 bases and J lost 2; bases outside the gene matches: 4. The DNA for the CDR3 is TGTGCCAGCAGCGGGGGACAGGCTAACACTGAAGCTTTCTTT. Translating gives CASSGGQANTEAFF.

The chain has TRBV18 and TRBJ2-7, with D possibly being TRBD2 (7 bases). Between the trimmed V and J ends, which lost 4 bases and 3 bases, there was a span of 16 bases. This CDR3 has 15 residues. Germline V gives CDR1 KGHSH, CDR2 LQKENI. CDR3: CASSLRGGGFYEQYF. As DNA, the CDR3 is TGTGCCAGCTCACTCCGGGGAGGGGGTTTCTACGAGCAGTACTTC.

The V and J genes are TRBV30 and TRBJ2-3; 10 bases match TRBD1. CDR3 size: 16 residues. The V gene end was trimmed by 5 bases and the J gene end by 2 bases; junction bases not matched to a gene: 10. Germline V gene data show CDR1 as GTSNPN and CDR2 as SVGIG (reference sequence). CDR3 coding DNA: TGTGCCTGGGGAGATGGACAGGGGGGTTACACAGATACGCAGTATTTT. Protein: CAWGDGQGGYTDTQYF.

This chain links TRBV18 with TRBJ2-7; 10 positions agree with TRBD1. V lost 0 bases, J lost 2 bases, and 4 bases stayed unmatched. The CDR3 runs to 16 residues. Per the germline V gene, CDR1 is KGHSH and CDR2 is LQKENI. Written as DNA, the CDR3 is TGTGCCAGCTCACCACCGGGACAGGGGTCCCCCTACGAGCAGTACTTC. This gives the protein CASSPPGQGSPYEQYF.

The chain carries TRBV9 and TRBJ2-3; 11 bases are shared with TRBD2. Trimming took 1 base from V and 1 from J; bases not matched to a gene: 11. The V gene's germline CDR1 is SGDLS and CDR2 YYNGEE. The CDR3 length is 19 residues. The CDR3 sequence: CASSVISGGAGSGTDTQYF. The CDR3 nucleotides are TGTGCCAGCAGCGTAATTAGCGGGGGGGCAGGTTCGGGCACAGATACGCAGTATTTT.